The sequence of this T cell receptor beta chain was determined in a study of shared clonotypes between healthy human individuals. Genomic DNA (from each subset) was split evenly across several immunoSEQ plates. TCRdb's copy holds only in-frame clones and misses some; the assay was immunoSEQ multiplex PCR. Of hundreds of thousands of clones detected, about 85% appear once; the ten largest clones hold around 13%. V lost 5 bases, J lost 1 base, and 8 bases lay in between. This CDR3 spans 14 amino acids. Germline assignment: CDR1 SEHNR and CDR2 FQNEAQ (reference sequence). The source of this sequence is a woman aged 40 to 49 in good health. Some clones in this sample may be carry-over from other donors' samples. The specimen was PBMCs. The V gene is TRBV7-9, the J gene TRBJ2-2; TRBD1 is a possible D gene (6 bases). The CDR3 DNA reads TGTGCCAGCAGCCCGGGACAGAACACCGGGGAGCTGTTTTTT. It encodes CASSPGQNTGELFF.